Following are 3 T cell receptor beta chains from one sample sequenced in a study of T-cell reconstitution after alpha-beta-depleted transplantation in children. Unique molecular identifiers were used to barcode this TCRbeta library. TCRdb fed the PCR reads into MiXCR, producing one record per CDR3 protein. The sample yields around 490,000 distinct CDR3 sequences, about 10% seen once. The starting material was PBMCs, mostly from graft donor cells, obtained 180 days after TCRalphabeta/CD19-depleted stem cell transplant. Receptor source: a female patient under 10 years old who had a stem cell transplant for aplastic anemia, so the T cells may come from the graft donor.

This clonotype was picked up a small number of times. The J gene is TRBJ1-2, the V gene TRBV7-9; D unresolved. The CDR3 length is 14 residues. V lost 2 bases and J 3 bases, leaving 10 bases between the germline ends. From germline, CDR1 is SEHNR and CDR2 FQNEAQ (reference sequence). CDR3 coding DNA: TGTGCCAGCAGCTTACGGGTTCCAGACTATGGCTACACCTTC. Encoded protein: CASSLRVPDYGYTF.

The chain joins TRBV29-1 to TRBJ2-3; 7 bases line up with TRBD1. Germline V lookup: CDR1 SQVTM, CDR2 ANQGSEA. Trimming at V came to 6 bases and at J to 6 bases, leaving 18 bases not matched to a gene. This CDR3 spans 16 amino acids. CDR3 coding DNA: TGCAGCGTCGCAGTTCAGACAAGGGGGCGTGGGGATACGCAGTATTTT. The encoded protein is CSVAVQTRGRGDTQYF.

This clonotype has just a few counts. This sequence joins TRBV5-4 and TRBJ2-5; no clear D. Germline CDR1 and CDR2: SGHNT and YYREEE (reference sequence). Trimming pared 0 bases from V and 0 bases from J, leaving 21 bases between. CDR3 length: 19 amino acids. The CDR3 loop reads CASSLALGPPYFYQETQYF. CDR3 DNA sequence: TGTGCCAGCAGCTTGGCCCTTGGTCCCCCTTATTTTTACCAAGAGACCCAGTACTTC.